Listed below are T cell receptor beta chains from one sample, sequenced in a study of blood T cells in healthy people across ages. TCRdb used MiXCR to reprocess the 5' RACE reads, holding one entry per CDR3 protein. The sample includes more than 1,400,000 distinct CDR3 sequences, roughly 45% of them seen just once. Sequenced: blood. These receptors all come from a woman between 18 and 29 years old in good health. Both conserved end residues are part of each CDR3. A D gene is named only where the DNA matches it firmly. For some rows the clone size is stated as once, few or many, or as a class when expanded; others skip it.

>TRBV28|NA|TRBJ2-4|NA
CASRAPGEQYF
TGTGCCAGCAGGGCCCCGGGGGAGCAGTACTTC
>TRBV27|NA|TRBJ2-4|NA
CASSPSTVTKNIQYF
TGTGCCAGCAGTCCGTCGACAGTAACCAAAAACATTCAGTACTTC
>TRBV7-2|NA|TRBJ2-5|NA
CASSLVSLEETQYF
TGTGCCAGCAGCTTAGTCTCTCTAGAAGAGACCCAGTACTTC
>TRBV5-1|TRBD2|TRBJ2-7|NA
CASSVTPGTTYEQYF
TGCGCCAGCAGCGTGACCCCTGGGACTACATACGAGCAGTACTTC
>TRBV4-1|TRBD2|TRBJ2-3|many
CASSQEASGSVGDTQYF
TGCGCCAGCAGCCAAGAAGCGAGCGGGAGTGTTGGTGATACGCAGTATTTT
>TRBV27|NA|TRBJ1-2|few
CASSSSERRRLGGYTF
TGTGCCAGCAGTTCCTCTGAGAGGAGACGACTCGGAGGGTACACCTTC
>TRBV7-2|NA|TRBJ2-5|NA
CASSVDSREEQYF
TGTGCCAGCAGCGTAGATTCGCGGGAAGAGCAGTACTTC
>TRBV20-1|TRBD1|TRBJ1-5|NA
CSAREGTGGYNQPQHF
TGCAGTGCTAGGGAAGGGACAGGGGGCTACAATCAGCCCCAGCATTTT
>TRBV4-1|NA|TRBJ2-5|NA
CASSRRGIGGETQYF
TGCGCCAGCAGCCGAAGAGGGATAGGCGGAGAGACCCAGTACTTC
>TRBV18|NA|TRBJ1-2|NA
CASSPPSAREGYTF
TGTGCCAGCTCACCACCGTCAGCTCGAGAGGGCTACACCTTC
>TRBV10-3|TRBD1|TRBJ2-7|few
CAISRDRDEQYF
TGTGCCATCAGCCGGGACAGGGACGAGCAGTACTTC
>TRBV7-9|TRBD2|TRBJ2-1|NA
CASSLASGRNEQFF
TGTGCCAGCAGCTTAGCTAGCGGGAGAAATGAGCAGTTCTTC
>TRBV7-6|NA|TRBJ2-7|few
CASSRRGQQGYEQYF
TGTGCCAGCAGCCGCCGTGGGCAGCAAGGCTACGAGCAGTACTTC
>TRBV21-1|NA|TRBJ1-1|NA
CASSKGRRAGRRGTEAFF
TGTGCCAGCAGCAAAGGTCGGCGGGCAGGTCGGAGGGGCACTGAAGCTTTCTTT
>TRBV20-1|NA|TRBJ2-7|few
CSARDGDRAFYEQYF
TGCAGTGCTAGGGATGGTGACCGAGCATTCTACGAGCAGTACTTC
>TRBV4-1|TRBD1|TRBJ1-5|many
CASSLAGTGVNQPQHF
TGCGCCAGCAGCCTAGCCGGGACAGGGGTTAATCAGCCCCAGCATTTT
>TRBV25-1|NA|TRBJ1-2|few
CASSHTGDYGYTF
TGTGCCAGCAGCCACACGGGGGACTATGGCTACACCTTC
>TRBV27|NA|TRBJ2-7|many
CASSPLLGEQYF
TGTGCCAGCAGTCCACTTCTAGGAGAGCAGTACTTC
>TRBV5-1|NA|TRBJ2-3|NA
CASSLGRLLYF
TGCGCCAGCAGCTTGGGGCGACTCCTGTATTTT
>TRBV6-5|NA|TRBJ2-5|NA
CASSYSKASYTAGETQYF
TGTGCCAGCAGTTACTCGAAGGCTAGCTACACGGCCGGGGAGACCCAGTACTTC
>TRBV12-3/TRBV12-4|NA|TRBJ2-7|NA
CATGDGSVYEQYF
TGTGCCACCGGAGACGGGAGTGTCTACGAGCAGTACTTC
>TRBV11-2|NA|TRBJ2-7|few
CASSFLEGPSYEQYF
TGTGCCAGCAGCTTTCTGGAGGGACCCTCCTACGAGCAGTACTTC
>TRBV3-1|NA|TRBJ1-2|few
CASSLQGRYGYTF
TGTGCCAGCAGCCTACAGGGACGGTATGGCTACACCTTC
>TRBV7-3|NA|TRBJ1-1|NA
CASRLSREGENTEAFF
TGTGCCAGCCGCTTAAGCAGGGAGGGGGAGAACACTGAAGCTTTCTTT
>TRBV6-2/TRBV6-3|NA|TRBJ2-7|NA
CASSPGPGQVYEQYF
TGTGCCAGCAGTCCCGGGCCGGGACAAGTCTACGAGCAGTACTTC
>TRBV7-9|NA|TRBJ2-7|NA
CASSSGQITYEQYF
TGTGCCAGCAGCTCCGGACAGATAACCTACGAGCAGTACTTC
>TRBV7-2|NA|TRBJ1-1|NA
CASSSRAPGHAAFF
TGTGCCAGCAGCTCCCGAGCCCCGGGACATGCAGCTTTCTTT
>TRBV5-6|TRBD2|TRBJ2-7|NA
CASILASGPFDEQYF
TGTGCCAGCATCCTCGCTAGCGGACCTTTCGATGAGCAGTACTTC
>TRBV2|NA|TRBJ2-3|few
CASSANRVTQYF
TGTGCCAGCAGCGCTAACAGGGTCACGCAGTATTTT
>TRBV6-5|NA|TRBJ2-3|few
CASSPTGFPGTQYF
TGTGCCAGCAGTCCAACAGGGTTCCCTGGTACGCAGTATTTT
>TRBV24-1|NA|TRBJ2-1|few
CATSDPYMSEQFF
TGTGCCACCAGTGACCCTTACATGAGTGAGCAGTTCTTC
>TRBV5-1|TRBD2|TRBJ2-3|NA
CASSLGSGTSGRASDTQYF
TGCGCCAGCAGCTTGGGTTCCGGGACTAGCGGGAGGGCCTCAGATACGCAGTATTTT
>TRBV20-1|NA|TRBJ2-7|once
CSARGRLSYNEQYF
TGCAGTGCTAGAGGGCGACTCTCCTACAATGAGCAGTACTTC
>TRBV28|TRBD2|TRBJ2-3|few
CASSKGAGGTDTQYF
TGTGCCAGCAGTAAGGGAGCGGGGGGGACAGATACGCAGTATTTT
>TRBV7-2|TRBD2|TRBJ2-7|NA
CASSPWTSSYEQYF
TGTGCCAGCAGCCCTTGGACTAGCTCCTACGAGCAGTACTTC
>TRBV13|TRBD1|TRBJ2-6|NA
CASSATGETALTF
TGTGCCAGCAGCGCGACAGGGGAAACGGCCCTGACTTTC
>TRBV20-1|NA|TRBJ2-5|NA
CSASLTGLETQYF
TGTAGTGCTAGCCTGACGGGGCTAGAGACCCAGTACTTC
>TRBV11-1|TRBD2|TRBJ2-1|NA
CASSPYPRTSINEQFF
TGTGCCAGCAGCCCCTACCCCCGGACTAGTATAAATGAGCAGTTCTTC
>TRBV11-2|NA|TRBJ2-5|NA
CASSFLDGLGGETQYF
TGTGCCAGCAGCTTTTTAGATGGGCTGGGGGGAGAGACCCAGTACTTC
>TRBV10-3|NA|TRBJ2-7|NA
CAINTDTPGPLSSYNEQYF
TGTGCCATCAATACGGACACCCCAGGGCCACTAAGCTCCTACAATGAGCAGTACTTC
>TRBV7-9|NA|TRBJ1-2|NA
CASSISGQGGRNGYTF
TGTGCCAGCAGCATATCAGGGCAGGGAGGGCGCAATGGCTACACCTTC
>TRBV3-1|NA|TRBJ1-6|NA
CASSLSDGHNSPLHF
TGTGCCAGCAGCCTTTCGGACGGGCATAATTCACCCCTCCACTTT
>TRBV6-5|TRBD1|TRBJ1-4|few
CASSAGGYPNEKLFF
TGTGCCAGCAGCGCAGGGGGCTATCCCAATGAAAAACTGTTTTTT